These 24 T cell receptor beta chains were all obtained from the same sample, sequenced in a study of T-cell reconstitution after alpha-beta-depleted transplantation in children (dated by TCRdb to 2016 to 2017). The meaning of the sample's treatment or condition label: allogeneic hematopoietic cell transplantation with graft depleted of TCRalphabeta T cells and CD19 B cells. Receptor libraries were prepared by PCR. TCRdb shows the sequencer as Illumina HiSeq 2500. Molecular barcoding was employed in the preparation of TCR libraries, with unique molecular identifiers being used to normalize TCRbeta repertoire quantification. In TCRdb, the public reads were trimmed at Q25 with fastp and aligned with MiXCR, with productive beta chains retained. Every CDR3 protein is listed once, alongside the most common genes and DNA of its rows. In this sample the table shows some 300,000 distinct CDR3 sequences, around 10% of which occur a single time. Of the sample, less than 9% is held by the ten largest clones.

This specimen consisted of PBMCs, obtained before TCRalphabeta/CD19-depleted stem cell transplant. These receptors came from a boy younger than two with acute myeloid leukemia, due to receive a stem cell transplant.

The chain couples TRBV4-1 to TRBJ2-2; TRBD2 matches 10 bases. The ends lost 0 bases at V and 6 bases at J; junction bases unmatched: 7. CDR3 length: 17 amino acids. In germline, CDR1 is MGHRA, CDR2 YSYEKL. As DNA, the CDR3 is TGCGCCAGCAGCCAAGATCTGGCTAGCGGGGGAGCCGGGGAGCTGTTTTTT. As protein: CASSQDLASGGAGELFF.

The V call is TRBV19, the J call TRBJ2-3, with 7 bases lining up with TRBD2. This CDR3 contains 16 residues. The V gene end was trimmed by 4 bases and the J gene end by 5 bases; junction bases not matched to a gene: 12. Germline loops: CDR1 LNHDA, CDR2 SQIVND (reference sequence). CDR3 in DNA: TGTGCCAGTAGTACCCGAGGGGCGGGAGTGCGAGATACGCAGTATTTT. It specifies CASSTRGAGVRDTQYF.

This clonotype has a count of ten or more. The V call is TRBV7-9, the J call TRBJ2-3, with 8 positions matching TRBD1. Trimming took 4 bases from V and 4 from J; bases not matched to a gene: 7. Germline V gives CDR1 SEHNR, CDR2 FQNEAQ (reference sequence). The CDR3 consists of 15 residues. CDR3 coding DNA: TGTGCCAGCAGCTCGGTAGGACAGGGCCCAGATACGCAGTATTTT. Translation: CASSSVGQGPDTQYF.

V usage is TRBV19 and J usage is TRBJ2-7, with D perhaps TRBD1 (6 bases). CDR1 is LNHDA, CDR2 SQIVND, per germline (reference sequence). The CDR3 loop spans 15 amino acids. The ends were cut back, 3 bases at V and 1 base at J, with 13 bases in the middle. In nucleotides, the CDR3 is TGTGCCAGTAGTATTGGGCCAGGGGATTCCTACGAGCAGTACTTC. Residues: CASSIGPGDSYEQYF. The whole variable domain, remainder taken from reference TRBV19 and TRBJ2-7, is DGGITQSPKYLFRKEGQNVTLSCEQNLNHDAMYWYRQDPGQGLRLIYYSQIVNDFQKGDIAEGYSVSREKKESFPLTVTSAQKNPTAFYLCASSIGPGDSYEQYFGPGTRLTVT.

This clonotype was seen many times. The J gene is TRBJ1-1, the V gene TRBV10-3; D is perhaps TRBD1 (6 bases). This CDR3 has 13 amino acids. The ends were cut back, 6 bases at V and 0 bases at J, with 8 bases in the middle. CDR1 is ENHRY and CDR2 is SYGVKD in the germline V gene. The CDR3 spells CAIRGDMNTEAFF. CDR3 nucleotide sequence: TGTGCCATCAGGGGGGACATGAACACTGAAGCTTTCTTT.

This clonotype was picked up many times. The gene calls are TRBV30 and TRBJ2-1, with D unresolved. This CDR3 has 14 amino acids. Germline CDR1 GTSNPN, CDR2 SVGIG (reference sequence). V was cut by 6 bases and J by 0 bases, with 12 bases left in between. The CDR3 sequence is CACPGEASYNEQFF. The CDR3 region has the DNA TGTGCCTGCCCCGGAGAGGCCTCCTACAATGAGCAGTTCTTC.

This clonotype came up many times. This chain uses TRBV5-1 with TRBJ1-1; D gene unclear. The V gene's germline CDR1 is SGHRS and CDR2 YFSETQ. This CDR3 spans 16 amino acids. With 0 bases removed from V and 0 bases from J, the gap between germline ends came to 12 bases. CDR3 amino acids: CASSLGSARMNTEAFF. DNA of the CDR3: TGCGCCAGCAGCTTGGGATCAGCCCGGATGAACACTGAAGCTTTCTTT.

Many counts were recorded for this clonotype. The genes are TRBV5-1 and TRBJ2-3; 11 bases align to TRBD2. V was pared by 5 bases and J by 7 bases, with 6 bases of the junction left unmatched. This CDR3 is 14 amino acids long. CDR1 is SGHRS, CDR2 YFSETQ, per germline. The CDR3 DNA follows: TGCGCCAGCAGAGAGGCTAGCGGGAGGCATACGCAGTATTTT. It specifies CASREASGRHTQYF.

This sequence joins TRBV20-1 and TRBJ1-2, with 7 bases that match TRBD1. CDR1 and CDR2 (germline): DFQATT, SNEGSKA (reference sequence). Germline trimming cut 3 bases from V and 4 bases from J; bases unmatched to any gene: 11. This CDR3 spans 15 amino acids. This CDR3 reads CSASPGTVLLYGYTF. CDR3 in DNA: TGCAGTGCTAGTCCCGGGACAGTCCTACTCTATGGCTACACCTTC.

This clonotype appeared many times. The chain recombines TRBV7-9 with TRBJ2-1; D is unresolved. Per the germline V gene, CDR1 is SEHNR and CDR2 is FQNEAQ (reference sequence). The CDR3 consists of 12 residues. The CDR3 coding sequence is TGTATAACGTCTAGCTCCTACAATGAGCAGTTCTTC. It codes for CITSSSYNEQFF.

This clonotype was recorded many times. The chain recombines TRBV12-3 or TRBV12-4 with TRBJ2-7, with 9 positions matching TRBD1. CDR3 length: 13 residues. After removal of 4 bases from V and 5 bases from J, the junction contained 3 bases not matched to a gene. CDR3 sequence: CASSSGTGNEQYF. The CDR3 DNA sequence: TGTGCCAGCAGTTCCGGGACAGGGAACGAGCAGTACTTC.

At least ten counts were recorded for this clonotype. The J gene is TRBJ2-2, the V gene TRBV7-2; D not resolved. Germline values: CDR1 SGHTA, CDR2 FQGNSA. V dropped 4 bases and J dropped 7 bases, with 10 bases sitting between them. CDR3 length: 13 amino acids. The CDR3 spells CASSSSGDGELFF. The CDR3 region has the DNA TGTGCCAGCAGCTCATCAGGTGACGGGGAGCTGTTTTTT. The entire variable domain, with the rest obtained from reference TRBV7-2 and TRBJ2-2, is as follows: GAGVSQSPSNKVTEKGKDVELRCDPISGHTALYWYRQSLGQGLEFLIYFQGNSAPDKSGLPSDRFSAERTGGSVSTLTIQRTQQEDSAVYLCASSSSGDGELFFGEGSRLTVL.

With regard to this clonotype: Just one base apart from a much larger clone, this may be a read error. The chain employs TRBV29-1 and TRBJ2-7; 7 bases map to TRBD2. Looked up from germline, CDR1 is SQVTM and CDR2 is ANQGSEA. The CDR3 loop spans 14 amino acids. CDR3 residues: CSVPLKRGSYDQYF. In nucleotides, the CDR3 is TGCAGCGTTCCGCTCAAGCGGGGCTCCTACGACCAGTACTTC.

The table lists this clonotype with many counts. The chain is built from TRBV7-9 and TRBJ1-2; D is uncertain. This CDR3 region has 15 residues. V lost 0 bases to trimming and J lost 4 bases, with 12 bases between them. CDR1 is SEHNR and CDR2 is FQNEAQ in the germline V gene (reference sequence). The CDR3 DNA reads as TGTGCCAGCAGCTTAGCGCCCCGCAAAGCCTATGGCTACACCTTC. It translates to CASSLAPRKAYGYTF.

This clonotype was observed many times. This CDR3 is CASSLNLAGGRDEQFF. The CDR3 DNA is TGCGCCAGCAGCTTAAACCTAGCGGGGGGACGAGATGAGCAGTTCTTC. The V and J genes are TRBV5-1 and TRBJ2-1; 11 nucleotides agree with TRBD2. The V segment lost 2 bases and the J segment 8 bases; nucleotides outside the gene matches: 9. The CDR3 contains 16 residues. Germline CDR1 reads SGHRS; CDR2 reads YFSETQ.

As concerns this clonotype: A much bigger clone sits one base away, suggesting this may be a read error. The chain carries TRBV10-3 and TRBJ2-3; D ambiguous. Germline CDR1 is ENHRY and CDR2 is SYGVKD. The CDR3 totals 14 residues. V dropped 6 bases and J dropped 0 bases, with 10 bases sitting between them. In DNA form, the CDR3 reads TGTGCCATCAGCCCGCGACTTAGCACAGATACGCAGTATTTT. It specifies CAISPRLSTDTQYF.

This clonotype occurred once. The V and J genes are TRBV6-5 and TRBJ2-7, with 8 bases aligning to TRBD1. CDR3 length equals 14 residues. The J segment lost 5 bases and the V segment lost 4 bases, leaving 7 bases of the junction unmatched. In germline, CDR1 is MNHEY, CDR2 SVGAGI. The CDR3: CASSLSGGRNEQYF. For the CDR3, the DNA is TGTGCCAGCAGTTTATCAGGGGGCAGGAACGAGCAGTACTTC.

Ten or more counts support this clonotype. This rearrangement joins TRBV29-1 to TRBJ2-3, with 8 positions matching TRBD1. V gave up 0 bases and J gave up 3 bases; unmatched junction bases: 5. Germline assignment: CDR1 SQVTM and CDR2 ANQGSEA. The CDR3 covers 15 residues. Written as DNA, the CDR3 is TGCAGCGTTGAAGAACTGGACAGGGAGACAGATACGCAGTATTTT. Its protein is CSVEELDRETDTQYF.

This clonotype was counted at least ten times. J is TRBJ1-1 and V is TRBV7-2; a possible D gene is TRBD1 (6 bases). CDR1 is SGHTA, CDR2 FQGNSA, per germline. This CDR3 region has 16 residues. Trimming took off 3 bases at V and 4 bases at J, with 18 bases between the two ends. The CDR3 loop is CASSFLLVRGLTEAFF. For the CDR3, the DNA is TGTGCCAGCAGCTTCCTTCTTGTCAGGGGTCTCACTGAAGCTTTCTTT. The entire variable domain, with the rest obtained from reference TRBV7-2 and TRBJ1-1, is as follows: GAGVSQSPSNKVTEKGKDVELRCDPISGHTALYWYRQSLGQGLEFLIYFQGNSAPDKSGLPSDRFSAERTGGSVSTLTIQRTQQEDSAVYLCASSFLLVRGLTEAFFGQGTRLTVV.

The table lists this clonotype with many counts. This rearrangement joins TRBV27 to TRBJ2-2; 9 nucleotides agree with TRBD1. The CDR3 covers 14 residues. Trimming removed 4 bases from V and 6 bases from J; junction bases left unmatched: 3. Germline loops: CDR1 MNHEY, CDR2 SMNVEV (reference sequence). The CDR3 sequence: CASSWDRDAGELFF. Here the CDR3 DNA reads TGTGCCAGCAGTTGGGACAGGGACGCCGGGGAGCTGTTTTTT.

This clonotype was counted many times. The chain recombines TRBV12-3 or TRBV12-4 with TRBJ2-3; D unresolved. The CDR3 spans 15 residues. The ends were cut back, 7 bases at V and 0 bases at J, with 14 bases in the middle. CDR3 region: CASISARRSTDTQYF. The DNA for the CDR3 is TGTGCCAGCATTTCGGCGCGGAGAAGCACAGATACGCAGTATTTT.

This clonotype was seen ten or more times. The rearrangement uses TRBV12-3 or TRBV12-4 and TRBJ2-7; no clear D. V was trimmed by 4 bases and J by 3 bases, leaving 10 bases between them. The length of the CDR3 is 13 residues. In nucleotides, the CDR3 is TGTGCCAGCAGTTCACCCAACAACTACGAGCAGTACTTC. It is translated as CASSSPNNYEQYF.

This clonotype was recorded at least ten times. This chain links TRBV15 with TRBJ1-1, with D possibly TRBD1 on 5 matching bases. Trimming pared 3 bases from V and 3 bases from J, leaving 14 bases between. Germline assignment: CDR1 LNHNV and CDR2 YYDKDF (reference sequence). The CDR3 totals 15 residues. In DNA, the CDR3 is TGTGCCACCAGCAGTGGTACAGGACCCCACACTGAAGCTTTCTTT. It is translated as CATSSGTGPHTEAFF.

The chain is built from TRBV5-1 and TRBJ2-7; 11 bases fit TRBD2. The length of the CDR3 is 15 residues. Per the germline V gene, CDR1 is SGHRS and CDR2 is YFSETQ. Germline trimming cut 4 bases from V and 3 bases from J; bases unmatched to any gene: 6. DNA for the CDR3: TGCGCCAGCAGCGAACTAGCGGGGGTCCGCTACGAGCAGTACTTC. This codes for CASSELAGVRYEQYF.